What follows are 10 T cell receptor beta chains derived from one specimen sequenced in a study of cytomegalovirus exposure and HLA in healthy donors listed by TCRdb under 2017. To prepare the library, the immunoSEQ multiplex PCR assay was applied. For the multiplex PCR, a mixture combining 60 forward primers for TCR Vbeta segments and 13 reverse primers for TCR Jbeta segments was used. This immuneACCESS table, as held by TCRdb, lists in-frame sequences with V and J called but not all clones. Of the missing ones, under half trace to an unresolved V gene in checked studies; the others have no known cause. The sample table records approximately 74,000 clones; about 60% of these occur just once. The top ten hold around 5% of the sample. The specimen was PBMCs. The source of these receptors is a man aged 25-45 years in good health and CMV-seropositive.

The chain couples TRBV7-9 to TRBJ2-2; D perhaps matches TRBD2 (6 bases). The CDR3 consists of 13 residues. The germline V gene has CDR1 SEHNR and CDR2 FQNEAQ (reference sequence). V lost 5 bases to trimming and J lost 8 bases, with 12 bases between them. CDR3 loop: CASSPAAGGELFF. CDR3 DNA sequence: TGTGCCAGCAGCCCCGCGGCGGGAGGGGAGCTGTTTTTT.

This clone appeared once. The chain couples TRBV2 to TRBJ2-2; 11 bases map to TRBD2. This CDR3 contains 15 residues. Germline CDR1 reads SNHLY; CDR2 reads FYNNEI. The J segment lost 7 bases and the V segment lost 6 bases, leaving 7 bases of the junction unmatched. CDR3 bases: TGTGCCAGCAGCTTAGCGGGAGGGAAGATCGGGGAGCTGTTTTTT. As protein: CASSLAGGKIGELFF.

The gene calls are TRBV6-5 and TRBJ2-3; 10 nucleotides agree with TRBD2. Germline assignment: CDR1 MNHEY and CDR2 SVGAGI. There are 14 residues in the CDR3. Trimming removed 6 bases from V and 6 bases from J; junction bases left unmatched: 6. The CDR3 DNA reads TGTGCCAGCAGCCTAGCGGGGGTGATCGATACGCAGTATTTT. Translation: CASSLAGVIDTQYF.

V usage is TRBV6-5 and J usage is TRBJ2-1, with D possibly being TRBD2 (5 bases). This CDR3 is built from 11 residues. Trimming left V 2 bases short and J 10 bases short, with 6 bases between. CDR1 is MNHEY, CDR2 SVGAGI, per germline. The CDR3 DNA follows: TGTGCCAGCAGTTACGGAGGAGAGCAGTTCTTC. Translated: CASSYGGEQFF.

The chain employs TRBV19 and TRBJ1-5; possibly TRBD1 for D (5 bases). Germline assignment: CDR1 LNHDA and CDR2 SQIVND (reference sequence). The CDR3 totals 16 residues. V lost 2 bases and J 0 bases, leaving 11 bases between the germline ends. Here the CDR3 reads CASSILRQISNQPQHF. The CDR3 nucleotides read TGTGCCAGTAGTATATTGAGACAGATTAGCAATCAGCCCCAGCATTTT.

CDR3 bases: TGTGCCAGCAGCGCCGGGACAAACTACGAGCAGTACTTC. The encoded protein is CASSAGTNYEQYF. V is TRBV9 and J is TRBJ2-7, with D possibly being TRBD1 (6 bases). Germline CDR1 SGDLS, CDR2 YYNGEE. The V end was cut by 3 bases, the J end by 3 bases, with 10 bases between. The CDR3 has 13 amino acids.

Written as DNA, the CDR3 is TGCAGCGTTGAAGGACAAGAGGGTACAGATACGCAGTATTTT. It specifies CSVEGQEGTDTQYF. The V and J genes are TRBV29-1 and TRBJ2-3, with D possibly being TRBD2 (5 bases). Germline V gene lookup returns CDR1 SQVTM and CDR2 ANQGSEA. Between the trimmed V and J ends, which lost 1 base and 3 bases, there was a span of 11 bases. This CDR3 contains 14 residues.

This clone was picked up one time. This chain uses TRBV5-1 with TRBJ1-4; maybe TRBD1 (5 bases). The CDR3 length is 15 residues. V dropped 0 bases and J dropped 0 bases, with 6 bases sitting between them. Germline CDR1 and CDR2: SGHRS and YFSETQ. The CDR3 here is CASSLGTTTNEKLFF. CDR3 sequence (DNA): TGCGCCAGCAGCTTGGGGACAACAACTAATGAAAAACTGTTTTTT.

Only a few counts were recorded for this clone. V and J are TRBV6-6 and TRBJ1-2; 8 bases are a match to TRBD1. CDR1 and CDR2 from the germline V gene are MNHNY and SVGAGI (reference sequence). The V gene end was trimmed by 4 bases and the J gene end by 4 bases; junction bases not matched to a gene: 5. This CDR3 contains 14 residues. DNA of the CDR3: TGTGCCAGCAGTTTCGGACAGGGAGTCTATGGCTACACCTTC. This gives the protein CASSFGQGVYGYTF.

The gene calls are TRBV10-3 and TRBJ2-7; 11 bases match TRBD2. Germline CDR1 is ENHRY and CDR2 is SYGVKD. The CDR3 has 16 residues. Unmatched junction bases numbered 5, after V lost 0 bases and J lost 4 bases. CDR3 nucleotides: TGTGCCATCAGTGAGTCAGTCACTAGCGGGGGTTACGAGCAGTACTTC. Translation: CAISESVTSGGYEQYF.